This TCR beta chain was recovered during a study of T-cell reconstitution after alpha-beta-depleted transplantation in children (dated by TCRdb to 2016 to 2017). For context, the study as a whole: Using TCR repertoire profiling, the study followed T-cell immune reconstitution in a quantitative way in children after TCRalphabeta/CD19-depleted allogeneic hematopoietic cell transplantation. Overall results and qualifications from the work: Hyperexpanded clone frequencies declined over subsequent months; after one year, T-cell counts and TCRbeta diversity were mostly attributed to newly produced T cells. About two months after transplant, the apparently early recovery of alphabetaT-cell counts reportedly depended on just several hundred clones that had expanded rapidly and came from non-depleted graft cells. In some patients, the high TCRbeta diversity seen at day 60 was put down to recipient T cells and intrathymic progenitors that had survived conditioning.

As encoded in the germline V gene, CDR1 is SGHDT while CDR2 is YYEEEE. The CDR3 runs 13 residues from the cysteine to the phenylalanine. Only the CDR3 DNA is retained, 39 bases long and in frame from the first base. Trimming removed 2 bases from V and 7 bases from J, leaving 10 bases between the germline ends. Notes on this clonotype: The antigen it binds to is not known. Per-nucleotide qualities are absent, and no much larger clonotype sits a single base away.

Libraries were built with PCR. These reads were obtained on an Illumina HiSeq 2500. TCR libraries were prepared with molecular barcoding, using unique molecular identifiers to normalize TCRbeta repertoire quantification. In TCRdb, the public reads were trimmed at Q25 with fastp and aligned with MiXCR, with productive beta chains retained. Identical CDR3 protein sequences are pooled into one entry, listed with their most common genes and DNA. This sample has 500,000 to 750,000 distinct CDR3 sequences in its table, and 25% to 30% of those were observed once. The top ten clonotypes cover around 36% of the sample. What this sample's treatment or condition label stands for: allogeneic hematopoietic cell transplantation with graft depleted of TCRalphabeta T cells and CD19 B cells. The children who served as transplant recipients had been given grafts of TCRalphabeta/CD19-depleted allogeneic hematopoietic cells.

Sequenced here: PBMCs, sampled before TCRalphabeta/CD19-depleted stem cell transplant. The origin of this receptor is a boy younger than two with Wiskott-Aldrich syndrome, due to receive a stem cell transplant. The chain employs TRBV5-6 and TRBJ2-1, with an unclear D gene assignment. The DNA sequence is TGTGCCAGCAGCTTAAACTGGGCGAATGAGCAGTTCTTC. It is translated as CASSLNWANEQFF.